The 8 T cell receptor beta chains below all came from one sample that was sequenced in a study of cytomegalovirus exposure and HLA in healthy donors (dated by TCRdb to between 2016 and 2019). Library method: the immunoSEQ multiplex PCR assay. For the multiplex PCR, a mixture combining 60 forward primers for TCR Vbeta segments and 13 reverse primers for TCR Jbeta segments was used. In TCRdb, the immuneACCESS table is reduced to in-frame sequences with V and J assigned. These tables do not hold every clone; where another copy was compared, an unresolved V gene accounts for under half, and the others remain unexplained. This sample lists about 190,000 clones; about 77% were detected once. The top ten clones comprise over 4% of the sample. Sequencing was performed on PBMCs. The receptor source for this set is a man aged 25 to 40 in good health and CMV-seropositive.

The DNA for the CDR3 is TGTGCCATCGCTTCCCAGGGACAGGGTAATCAGCCCCAGCATTTT. It specifies CAIASQGQGNQPQHF. V usage is TRBV10-3 and J usage is TRBJ1-5; TRBD1 matches at 9 bases. The CDR3 has 15 residues. The junction had 9 bases not matched to a gene; V was cut back by 8 bases and J by 4 bases. Germline V gene sequence: CDR1 ENHRY, CDR2 SYGVKD.

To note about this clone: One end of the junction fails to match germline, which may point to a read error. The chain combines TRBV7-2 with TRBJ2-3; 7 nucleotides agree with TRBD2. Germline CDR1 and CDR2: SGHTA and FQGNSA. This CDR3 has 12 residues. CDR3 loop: CASSIDAGSGNF. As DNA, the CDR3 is TGTGCCAGTTCCATAGACGCGGGCAGCGGGAATTTT. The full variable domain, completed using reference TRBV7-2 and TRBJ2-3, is GAGVSQSPSNKVTEKGKDVELRCDPISGHTALYWYRQSLGQGLEFLIYFQGNSAPDKSGLPSDRFSAERTGGSVSTLTIQRTQQEDSAVYLCASSIDAGSGNFGPGTRLTVL.

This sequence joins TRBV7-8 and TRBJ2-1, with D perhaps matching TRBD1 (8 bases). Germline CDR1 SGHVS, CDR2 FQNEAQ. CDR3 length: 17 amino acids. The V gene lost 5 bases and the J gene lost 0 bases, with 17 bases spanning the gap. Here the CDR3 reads CASSVASGQGSYNEQFF. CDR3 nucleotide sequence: TGTGCCAGCAGCGTCGCTAGCGGACAGGGCTCCTACAATGAGCAGTTCTTC. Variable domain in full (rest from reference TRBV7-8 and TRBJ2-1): GAGVSQSPRYKVAKRGQDVALRCDPISGHVSLFWYQQALGQGPEFLTYFQNEAQLDKSGLPSDRFFAERPEGSVSTLKIQRTQQEDSAVYLCASSVASGQGSYNEQFFGPGTRLTVL.

The CDR3 sequence is CAISESTGVGGQPQHF. The CDR3, as DNA: TGTGCCATCAGTGAGTCTACAGGGGTGGGCGGTCAGCCCCAGCATTTT. This sequence joins TRBV10-3 and TRBJ1-5, with 7 bases fitting TRBD1. Germline CDR1 reads ENHRY; CDR2 reads SYGVKD. There are 16 residues in the CDR3. The V gene end was trimmed by 0 bases and the J gene end by 6 bases; junction bases not matched to a gene: 8.

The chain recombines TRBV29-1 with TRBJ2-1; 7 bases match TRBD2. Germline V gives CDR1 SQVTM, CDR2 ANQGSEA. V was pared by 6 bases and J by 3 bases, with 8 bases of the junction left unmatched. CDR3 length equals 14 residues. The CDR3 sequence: CSVASGPNYNEQFF. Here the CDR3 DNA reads TGCAGCGTAGCTAGCGGACCTAACTACAATGAGCAGTTCTTC.

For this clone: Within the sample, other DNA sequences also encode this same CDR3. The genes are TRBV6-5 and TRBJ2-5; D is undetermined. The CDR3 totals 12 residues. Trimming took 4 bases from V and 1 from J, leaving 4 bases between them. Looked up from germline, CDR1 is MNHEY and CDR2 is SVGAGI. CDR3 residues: CASSSLQETQYF. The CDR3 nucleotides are TGTGCCAGCAGTTCACTCCAAGAGACCCAGTACTTC.

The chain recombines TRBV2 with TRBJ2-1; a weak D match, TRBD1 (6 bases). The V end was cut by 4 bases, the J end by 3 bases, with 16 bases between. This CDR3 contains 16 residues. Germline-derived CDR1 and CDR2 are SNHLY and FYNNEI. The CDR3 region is CASSATTGSYYNEQFF. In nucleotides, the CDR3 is TGTGCCAGCAGTGCTACGACAGGATCCTACTACAATGAGCAGTTCTTC.

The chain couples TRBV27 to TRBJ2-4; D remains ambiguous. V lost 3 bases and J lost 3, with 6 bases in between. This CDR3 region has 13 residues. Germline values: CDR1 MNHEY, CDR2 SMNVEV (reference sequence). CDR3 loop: CASSFNGKNIQYF. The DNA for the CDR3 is TGTGCCAGCAGTTTTAACGGCAAAAACATTCAGTACTTC.